The 32 T cell receptor beta chains reported below all come from one sample, sequenced in a study of blood T cell repertoires in COVID-19 (dated by TCRdb to 2018 to 2020). Receptor amplification or capture employed the immunoSEQ multiplex PCR assay. The table was pulled from immuneACCESS by TCRdb, which kept in-frame rearrangements only. Such tables lose some clones; where checked, under half of the loss comes from unresolved V genes, and the rest has no known cause. Counted in this sample were roughly 440,000 clones; around 88% of them appeared once. Over 10% of the sample goes to the ten largest clones. Sequenced input: peripheral blood. These receptors all come from a woman aged 45-65 years with COVID-19, enrolled during active disease.

The genes are TRBV27 and TRBJ2-7; 9 nucleotides line up with TRBD2. Trimming cost V 5 bases and J 7 bases; bases outside gene matches: 12. This CDR3 comprises 15 residues. CDR1 MNHEY and CDR2 SMNVEV come from the germline V gene (reference sequence). The DNA of the CDR3 is TGTGCCAGCAGTCTTTCTCCCCTTCTAGCGGGAGAGCAGTACTTC. This translates into CASSLSPLLAGEQYF.

This sequence joins TRBV28 and TRBJ2-1, with 8 nucleotides matching TRBD2. The length of the CDR3 is 14 residues. V lost 4 bases, J lost 9 bases, and 8 bases stayed unmatched. Germline V CDR1 and CDR2: MDHEN, SYDVKM. CDR3 protein: CASSSRTSSGEQFF. The CDR3, as DNA: TGTGCCAGCAGTTCTAGGACTAGCTCTGGTGAGCAGTTCTTC.

The chain links TRBV5-1 to TRBJ1-1; D gene unclear. V shed 1 base and J shed 3 bases, with 10 bases lying between them. This CDR3 has 14 amino acids. Per the germline V gene, CDR1 is SGHRS and CDR2 is YFSETQ. The CDR3 DNA reads TGCGCCAGCAGCTTGTTGGGCGTCGACACTGAAGCTTTCTTT. This gives the protein CASSLLGVDTEAFF.

The V call is TRBV6-5, the J call TRBJ2-7; TRBD1 agrees at 11 bases. The CDR3 contains 14 residues. The V gene's germline CDR1 is MNHEY and CDR2 SVGAGI. After removal of 6 bases from V and 3 bases from J, the junction contained 4 bases not matched to a gene. DNA of the CDR3: TGTGCCAGCAGGAGGACAGGGGGCGTCTACGAGCAGTACTTC. It encodes CASRRTGGVYEQYF.

This chain joins TRBV2 and TRBJ1-4; D possibly corresponds to TRBD1 (5 bases). CDR1 is SNHLY, CDR2 FYNNEI, per germline. The germline V and J ends were trimmed by 5 bases and 0 bases, with 10 bases remaining between them. The CDR3 spans 15 residues. CDR3 in DNA: TGTGCCAGCAGTCAGACAGCTTCAACTAATGAAAAACTGTTTTTT. It is translated as CASSQTASTNEKLFF.

The gene calls are TRBV12-3 or TRBV12-4 and TRBJ1-2; D call uncertain. The germline V and J ends were trimmed by 3 bases and 9 bases, with 11 bases remaining between them. The CDR3 runs 12 residues. The DNA for the CDR3 is TGTGCCAGCAGTTTCCTTTTCCAGAGCTACACCTTC. Translating it yields CASSFLFQSYTF.

This sequence joins TRBV28 and TRBJ1-2; 7 nucleotides match TRBD1. Germline CDR1 MDHEN, CDR2 SYDVKM. The CDR3 contains 17 residues. Trimming cost V 5 bases and J 3 bases; bases outside gene matches: 15. This chain's CDR3 is CASSLFISPGQYYGYTF. CDR3 nucleotides: TGTGCCAGCAGTCTCTTCATCTCGCCGGGACAGTACTATGGCTACACCTTC.

This clone was observed once. The rearrangement uses TRBV27 and TRBJ1-2; 7 bases fit TRBD1. Trimming cost V 5 bases and J 3 bases; bases outside gene matches: 3. Germline V lookup: CDR1 MNHEY, CDR2 SMNVEV (reference sequence). This CDR3 contains 13 residues. The CDR3 is CASSGTVDYGYTF. The CDR3 coding sequence is TGTGCCAGCAGTGGGACAGTAGACTATGGCTACACCTTC.

The chain couples TRBV4-1 to TRBJ2-3; 10 bases are a match to TRBD2. Germline CDR1 and CDR2: MGHRA and YSYEKL. The trim removed 6 bases at V and 0 bases at J, leaving 6 bases unmatched. The CDR3 spans 16 residues. CDR3 sequence: CASRGGLARSTDTQYF. DNA of the CDR3: TGCGCCAGCAGGGGGGGACTAGCGCGGAGCACAGATACGCAGTATTTT.

The rearrangement uses TRBV2 and TRBJ2-7; possible D gene TRBD1, 5 bases. This CDR3 has 14 residues. V lost 2 bases and J 3 bases, leaving 11 bases between the germline ends. CDR1 and CDR2 from the germline V gene are SNHLY and FYNNEI. CDR3 sequence reads: CASSERRTSYEQYF. Written as DNA, the CDR3 is TGTGCCAGCAGTGAAAGGCGGACAAGCTACGAGCAGTACTTC.

The rearrangement joins TRBV6-5 to TRBJ1-2; no definite D call. The CDR3 runs to 12 residues. The V end was cut by 8 bases, the J end by 2 bases, with 9 bases between. Germline loops: CDR1 MNHEY, CDR2 SVGAGI. The CDR3 here is CASVGKNYGYTF. CDR3 coding DNA: TGTGCCAGCGTGGGCAAAAACTATGGCTACACCTTC.

The V and J genes are TRBV6-4 and TRBJ1-2; 10 bases fit TRBD1. From germline, CDR1 is MRHNA and CDR2 SNTAGT. V was clipped by 6 bases and J by 8 bases; unmatched bases: 6. The CDR3 extends over 13 amino acids. Written as DNA, the CDR3 is TGTGCCAGCAGCCGGGACAGGGGAAGAGGCTACACCTTC. Translation gives CASSRDRGRGYTF.

V and J are TRBV3-1 (or the pseudogene TRBV3-2) and TRBJ1-2, with D perhaps TRBD1 (6 bases). In germline, CDR1 is LGHDT, CDR2 YNNKEL (reference sequence). The CDR3 is made up of 14 amino acids. V lost 1 base and J 7 bases, leaving 13 bases between the germline ends. The CDR3 DNA follows: TGTGCCAGCAGCCAAGGCGTGGGCAGGGGTGGCTACACCTTC. Protein product: CASSQGVGRGGYTF.

The chain recombines TRBV3-1 (or the pseudogene TRBV3-2) with TRBJ2-7; 8 bases map to TRBD2. The germline V gene encodes CDR1 LGHDT and CDR2 YNNKEL (reference sequence). The V and J ends lost 4 bases and 6 bases, in that order; junction bases with no gene match: 5. The CDR3 runs to 13 residues. DNA for the CDR3: TGTGCCAGCAGCCCCGGGACTAGAGGCGAGCAGTACTTC. This sequence encodes CASSPGTRGEQYF.

This chain joins TRBV10-3 and TRBJ1-3, with TRBD1 identical over 9 bases. The germline V gene has CDR1 ENHRY and CDR2 SYGVKD. V shed 4 bases and J 0 bases; nucleotides not matched to a gene: 4. The CDR3 covers 16 residues. The CDR3: CAISGTTGGSGNTIYF. CDR3 nucleotides: TGTGCCATCAGTGGAACGACAGGGGGCTCTGGAAACACCATATATTTT.

J is TRBJ1-4 and V is TRBV7-2, with D possibly being TRBD1 (6 bases). V lost 1 base and J lost 3, with 15 bases in between. CDR1 is SGHTA, CDR2 FQGNSA, per germline. This CDR3 spans 17 amino acids. CDR3 in amino acids: CASSLVAVGASNEKLFF. DNA of the CDR3: TGTGCCAGCAGCTTAGTTGCCGTGGGGGCCTCTAATGAAAAACTGTTTTTT.

The chain uses TRBV6-1 and TRBJ1-5, with D possibly TRBD1 on 5 matching bases. CDR1 and CDR2 (germline): MNHNS, SASEGT. The V end lost 6 bases, the J end lost 15 bases, and 15 bases lay between the germline ends. The CDR3 sequence is 11 residues long. The CDR3 region has the DNA TGTGCCAGCAGCGAAAGGGGCAAGCGGCATTTT. This sequence encodes CASSERGKRHF.

The chain uses TRBV3-1 (or the pseudogene TRBV3-2) and TRBJ1-1; the D is unclear. V lost 1 base and J lost 3, with 9 bases in between. The CDR3 extends over 14 amino acids. Germline V gives CDR1 LGHDT, CDR2 YNNKEL (reference sequence). CDR3 DNA sequence: TGTGCCAGCAGCCAAGCTCTCGGAGACACTGAAGCTTTCTTT. Translating gives CASSQALGDTEAFF.

This sequence joins TRBV19 and TRBJ1-2; TRBD1 aligns across 8 bases. The V and J ends lost 6 bases and 4 bases, in that order; junction bases with no gene match: 7. The CDR3 length is 14 residues. Germline lookup yields CDR1 LNHDA and CDR2 SQIVND (reference sequence). The CDR3, as DNA: TGTGCCAGTAGGAAGGACAGGGCCATCTATGGCTACACCTTC. Protein product: CASRKDRAIYGYTF.

The gene calls are TRBV7-2 and TRBJ1-4, with 7 bases lining up with TRBD1. Germline V gene lookup returns CDR1 SGHTA and CDR2 FQGNSA. The CDR3 covers 14 residues. The junction had 4 bases not matched to a gene; V was cut back by 1 base and J by 8 bases. CDR3 DNA: TGTGCCAGCAGCTTAGGAAGGGGGCAGGAAAAACTGTTTTTT. As protein: CASSLGRGQEKLFF.

J is TRBJ2-1 and V is TRBV24-1; tentatively, D is TRBD2 (5 bases). Trimming left V 3 bases short and J 2 bases short, with 13 bases between. The germline gives CDR1 KGHDR, CDR2 SFDVKD. This CDR3 spans 16 amino acids. The CDR3 DNA sequence: TGTGCCACCAGTGATCCCACGGGGAGAGCCTACAATGAGCAGTTCTTC. It encodes CATSDPTGRAYNEQFF.

This clone was found once. The V and J genes are TRBV12-3 or TRBV12-4 and TRBJ2-7; D is perhaps TRBD2 (5 bases). With 7 bases removed from V and 7 bases from J, the gap between germline ends came to 17 bases. The CDR3 is 13 residues long. The CDR3 spells CASTPGGYGEQYF. In nucleotides, the CDR3 is TGTGCCAGCACACCCGGCGGGTATGGGGAGCAGTACTTC.

A single count supports this clone. The chain employs TRBV19 and TRBJ1-6, with a weak D call TRBD1 (5 bases). Germline V lookup: CDR1 LNHDA, CDR2 SQIVND (reference sequence). The length of the CDR3 is 15 residues. Trimming stripped 5 bases from V and 5 bases from J, with 13 bases between. CDR3 loop: CASSLGGWNNSPLHF. In DNA form, the CDR3 reads TGTGCCAGTAGTCTGGGGGGATGGAATAATTCACCCCTCCACTTT.

The V gene is TRBV20-1, the J gene TRBJ1-3, with D uncertain. V lost 3 bases, J lost 0 bases, and 15 bases lay in between. The germline V gene has CDR1 DFQATT and CDR2 SNEGSKA (reference sequence). The CDR3 totals 16 residues. The CDR3 region has the DNA TGCAGTGCTAGTGAGGTAGCAGCGTACTCTGGAAACACCATATATTTT. Translation: CSASEVAAYSGNTIYF.

The V call is TRBV5-5, the J call TRBJ1-5, with TRBD1 matching 9 bases. After removal of 7 bases from V and 6 bases from J, the junction contained 5 bases not matched to a gene. Germline V gene lookup returns CDR1 SGHKS and CDR2 YYEKEE (reference sequence). The CDR3 spans 13 residues. The CDR3 DNA reads as TGTGCCAGCGGGGACAGGGAGGGTCAGCCCCAGCATTTT. It specifies CASGDREGQPQHF.

Here the CDR3 DNA reads TGTGCCAGCAGTCCTAGGGACAGGGCGGTGGAGACCCAGTACTTC. Translation gives CASSPRDRAVETQYF. The genes are TRBV6-5 and TRBJ2-5; 9 bases agree with TRBD1. The junction had 9 bases not matched to a gene; V was cut back by 5 bases and J by 5 bases. CDR3 length equals 15 residues. Germline V gene lookup returns CDR1 MNHEY and CDR2 SVGAGI.

J is TRBJ2-7 and V is TRBV5-1; 7 bases match TRBD1. Germline V gives CDR1 SGHRS, CDR2 YFSETQ. The CDR3 totals 13 residues. J lost 3 bases, V lost 4 bases, and 4 bases had no gene match. The CDR3 coding sequence is TGCGCCAGCAGCCTAGGGGGCATCTACGAGCAGTACTTC. Its protein product is CASSLGGIYEQYF.

There are a few counts of this clone. This chain joins TRBV2 and TRBJ1-1; 8 positions agree with TRBD1. V shed 5 bases and J 1 base; nucleotides not matched to a gene: 3. This CDR3 has 14 amino acids. The germline V gene encodes CDR1 SNHLY and CDR2 FYNNEI. The CDR3 coding sequence is TGTGCCAGCAGTTCCGGGACAGGGAACACTGAAGCTTTCTTT. Residues: CASSSGTGNTEAFF. The whole variable domain, filled in from reference TRBV2 and TRBJ1-1, reads EPEVTQTPSHQVTQMGQEVILRCVPISNHLYFYWYRQILGQKVEFLVSFYNNEISEKSEIFDDQFSVERPDGSNFTLKIRSTKLEDSAMYFCASSSGTGNTEAFFGQGTRLTVV.

The genes are TRBV6-5 and TRBJ1-2; tentative D call: TRBD1 (6 bases). CDR3 size: 14 residues. Germline V lookup: CDR1 MNHEY, CDR2 SVGAGI. V was clipped by 4 bases and J by 5 bases, with 14 bases between them. The CDR3 DNA is TGTGCCAGCAGTTCGTCGACAGGTTTTTATGGCTACACCTTC. Translation: CASSSSTGFYGYTF.

This chain uses TRBV2 with TRBJ1-2; TRBD1 aligns across 7 bases. This CDR3 region has 19 residues. Germline V gives CDR1 SNHLY, CDR2 FYNNEI. With V trimmed by 8 bases and J by 7 bases, 28 bases remained unmatched. CDR3 sequence (DNA): TGTGCCAGCCGTCCACTGGGGGCCTTAAGACAGGGATCACTTACTGGCTACACCTTC. Translated, it gives CASRPLGALRQGSLTGYTF.

Remarks on this clone: Other DNA sequences in the sample encode the same CDR3. This chain uses TRBV11-2 with TRBJ1-1, with 7 bases that match TRBD1. Germline loops: CDR1 SGHAT, CDR2 FQNNGV. The CDR3 is 13 residues long. V was clipped by 1 base and J by 5 bases; unmatched bases: 1. DNA of the CDR3: TGTGCCAGCAGCTTAGGCAGGGGGACTGAAGCTTTCTTT. Amino acid sequence: CASSLGRGTEAFF. Full variable domain (outside the CDR3, taken from reference TRBV11-2 and TRBJ1-1): EAGVAQSPRYKIIEKRQSVAFWCNPISGHATLYWYQQILGQGPKLLIQFQNNGVVDDSQLPKDRFSAERLKGVDSTLKIQPAKLEDSAVYLCASSLGRGTEAFFGQGTRLTVV.

This chain connects TRBV5-1 to TRBJ1-2, with D perhaps matching TRBD1 (6 bases). The germline V and J ends were trimmed by 5 bases and 1 base, with 18 bases remaining between them. Germline CDR1 SGHRS, CDR2 YFSETQ. The CDR3 sequence is 16 residues long. For the CDR3, the DNA is TGCGCCAGCAGTCCAACACCTTACAGGGTTAACTATGGCTACACCTTC. Its protein is CASSPTPYRVNYGYTF.